A single sample gave rise to the 18 T cell receptor beta chains below, sequenced in a study of blood T cell repertoires in COVID-19. Assay: immunoSEQ multiplex PCR; the TCRdb copy retains only in-frame clones and omits some. Counted here are some 68,000 clones, roughly 80% occurring once; the ten biggest clones make up under 30%. Sequencing used peripheral blood. These receptor sequences come from a man in his 70s with acute or convalescent COVID-19.

The rearrangement links TRBV18 to TRBJ2-7; 11 bases agree with TRBD2. CDR3 length: 16 amino acids. The germline V gene has CDR1 KGHSH and CDR2 LQKENI. The J segment lost 5 bases and the V segment lost 1 base, leaving 7 bases of the junction unmatched. CDR3 DNA: TGTGCCAGCTCACCACGAGTACTAGCGGGAGTCCACGAGCAGTACTTC. Translating gives CASSPRVLAGVHEQYF.

The V and J genes are TRBV10-2 and TRBJ2-1; no clear D gene. The length of the CDR3 is 14 residues. The ends were cut back, 7 bases at V and 0 bases at J, with 10 bases in the middle. Germline-derived CDR1 and CDR2 are WSHSY and SAAADI. Here the CDR3 reads CASTSSGSYNEQFF. The CDR3 DNA reads TGCGCCAGCACCTCCTCAGGCTCCTACAATGAGCAGTTCTTC.

CDR3 residues: CASSAGDGPLGGYTF. The CDR3 DNA reads TGTGCCAGCAGCGCGGGGGATGGGCCGCTCGGCGGCTACACCTTC. The chain has TRBV9 and TRBJ1-2; possible D gene TRBD1, 5 bases. CDR3 size: 15 residues. Trimming shortened V by 3 bases and J by 8 bases, and 20 bases separated the two germline ends. CDR1 SGDLS and CDR2 YYNGEE come from the germline V gene.

V gene TRBV27 combines with J gene TRBJ1-4, with 9 bases matching TRBD1. This CDR3 comprises 17 residues. The germline V gene encodes CDR1 MNHEY and CDR2 SMNVEV (reference sequence). Losses at the gene ends were 0 bases for V and 8 bases for J; bases not matched to a gene: 10. The CDR3 reads CASSLSLGTGLKEKLFF. The CDR3 nucleotides read TGTGCCAGCAGTTTATCTCTTGGGACAGGGCTTAAAGAAAAACTGTTTTTT.

The CDR3 DNA sequence: TGCGCCAGCAATTCGGGACTGGACTCTGGAAACACCATATATTTT. Its protein product is CASNSGLDSGNTIYF. V and J are TRBV5-1 and TRBJ1-3; D perhaps matches TRBD1 (5 bases). The germline V and J ends were trimmed by 6 bases and 0 bases, with 13 bases remaining between them. The CDR3 contains 15 residues. Germline V gene data show CDR1 as SGHRS and CDR2 as YFSETQ.

This clone was counted once. This sequence joins TRBV6-6 and TRBJ1-3; 9 bases align to TRBD1. V lost 5 bases and J lost 0; bases outside the gene matches: 14. Germline loops: CDR1 MNHNY, CDR2 SVGAGI (reference sequence). The CDR3 consists of 19 residues. The CDR3 reads CASSPDRGLPTRSGNTIYF. The CDR3 DNA is TGTGCCAGCAGTCCGGACAGGGGCTTACCCACTCGCTCTGGAAACACCATATATTTT.

The CDR3 reads CASSFLGGVGYEQYF. DNA of the CDR3: TGTGCCAGCAGCTTTTTGGGGGGAGTCGGTTACGAGCAGTACTTC. The rearrangement joins TRBV5-5 to TRBJ2-7; tentatively, D is TRBD2 (6 bases). Per germline, CDR1 SGHKS and CDR2 YYEKEE (reference sequence). This CDR3 is built from 15 residues. The V and J ends lost 2 bases and 4 bases respectively, with 16 bases between them.

The CDR3 protein is CASSPLERQTQYF. The CDR3, as DNA: TGTGCCAGCAGCCCTCTTGAGAGGCAGACCCAGTACTTC. V is TRBV7-2 and J is TRBJ2-5; D remains ambiguous. CDR3 length: 13 residues. Germline-derived CDR1 and CDR2 are SGHTA and FQGNSA. Trimming removed 5 bases at V and 6 bases at J, with 13 bases between.

The chain is built from TRBV28 and TRBJ2-2; D call uncertain. Germline CDR1 MDHEN, CDR2 SYDVKM. The CDR3 is 14 amino acids. Between the trimmed V and J ends, which lost 5 bases and 2 bases, there was a span of 9 bases. The CDR3 reads CASSPLPNTGELFF. CDR3 nucleotide sequence: TGTGCCAGCAGTCCACTACCTAACACCGGGGAGCTGTTTTTT. Looking up the rest from reference TRBV28 and TRBJ2-2 gives the full variable domain: DVKVTQSSRYLVKRTGEKVFLECVQDMDHENMFWYRQDPGLGLRLIYFSYDVKMKEKGDIPEGYSVSREKKERFSLILESASTNQTSMYLCASSPLPNTGELFFGEGSRLTVL.

The chain joins TRBV7-2 to TRBJ2-1; 7 bases map to TRBD2. CDR3 length equals 15 residues. Looked up from germline, CDR1 is SGHTA and CDR2 is FQGNSA. The junction had 5 bases not matched to a gene; V was cut back by 1 base and J by 5 bases. The CDR3 coding sequence is TGTGCCAGCAGCTTAGGGGGAGGGGAGCACAATGAGCAGTTCTTC. Translated, it gives CASSLGGGEHNEQFF.

This chain uses TRBV6-4 with TRBJ1-3; D is possibly TRBD1 (6 bases). Trimming shortened V by 4 bases and J by 0 bases, and 13 bases separated the two germline ends. The CDR3 is 16 residues long. Germline V gene lookup returns CDR1 MRHNA and CDR2 SNTAGT. The CDR3 coding sequence is TGTGCCAGCAGTGCCAACACAGGGCCCTCTGGAAACACCATATATTTT. It translates to CASSANTGPSGNTIYF.

This clone was detected only a few times. The CDR3 nucleotides are TGTGCCAGCATACGGACAGGGGTAAATTCACCCCTCCACTTT. This gives the protein CASIRTGVNSPLHF. This chain joins TRBV2 and TRBJ1-6, with 9 bases lining up with TRBD1. The CDR3 runs to 14 residues. Trimming removed 7 bases from V and 7 bases from J; junction bases left unmatched: 5. Germline V gene data show CDR1 as SNHLY and CDR2 as FYNNEI.

The genes are TRBV24-1 and TRBJ2-3, with 8 positions matching TRBD2. CDR3 size: 15 residues. CDR1 is KGHDR and CDR2 is SFDVKD in the germline V gene. The J segment lost 2 bases and the V segment lost 3 bases, leaving 3 bases of the junction unmatched. The CDR3 reads CATSDRGLATDTQYF. The CDR3 region has the DNA TGTGCCACCAGTGATCGTGGACTAGCCACAGATACGCAGTATTTT.

The genes are TRBV7-3 and TRBJ2-1; 11 nucleotides align to TRBD2. Germline V gene sequence: CDR1 SGHTA, CDR2 FQGTGA. The CDR3 is 15 amino acids. After removal of 3 bases from V and 7 bases from J, the junction contained 5 bases not matched to a gene. In DNA, the CDR3 is TGTGCCAGCAGCTTCAATAGCGGGAGGGGTAATGAGCAGTTCTTC. It specifies CASSFNSGRGNEQFF.

The rearrangement joins TRBV2 to TRBJ1-4; D might be TRBD1 (5 bases). The V end was cut by 11 bases, the J end by 8 bases, with 15 bases between. The CDR3 loop spans 12 amino acids. Germline V lookup: CDR1 SNHLY, CDR2 FYNNEI. In DNA form, the CDR3 reads TGTGCCTGGGGCGTAGGCAGGGAAAAACTGTTTTTT. Amino acid sequence: CAWGVGREKLFF.

The gene calls are TRBV30 and TRBJ1-4, with a tentative D call TRBD1 (5 bases). From germline, CDR1 is GTSNPN and CDR2 SVGIG (reference sequence). CDR3 length: 12 residues. Trimming took off 5 bases at V and 3 bases at J, with 7 bases between the two ends. The CDR3 sequence is CAWEGSNEKLFF. Written as DNA, the CDR3 is TGTGCCTGGGAGGGGTCTAATGAAAAACTGTTTTTT. Supplemented by reference TRBV30 and TRBJ1-4, the full variable domain reads SQTIHQWPATLVQPVGSPLSLECTVEGTSNPNLYWYRQAAGRGLQLLFYSVGIGQISSEVPQNLSASRPQDRQFILSSKKLLLSDSGFYLCAWEGSNEKLFFGSGTQLSVL.

CDR3 bases: TGTGCCACCTCAGACAGTAGGGCAACTAATGAAAAACTGTTTTTT. Translating gives CATSDSRATNEKLFF. The chain recombines TRBV6-5 with TRBJ1-4; TRBD1 is a possible D gene (5 bases). With 10 bases removed from V and 0 bases from J, the gap between germline ends came to 15 bases. CDR1 and CDR2 (germline): MNHEY, SVGAGI. The CDR3 is 15 amino acids.

The chain recombines TRBV18 with TRBJ1-5, with D uncertain. Germline CDR1 is KGHSH and CDR2 is LQKENI. V lost 3 bases and J lost 7, with 13 bases in between. CDR3 length: 14 amino acids. DNA of the CDR3: TGTGCCAGCTCACCCGACCCTCTCGGGCAGCCCCAGCATTTT. This translates into CASSPDPLGQPQHF.